A single sample is the source of the 5 T cell receptor beta chains below, sequenced in a study of shared clonotypes between healthy human individuals. The method was immunoSEQ multiplex PCR; TCRdb's version includes in-frame clones alone and lacks a portion of them. The sample has 1,500,000 or so clones; about 96% are singletons. The source material was naive CD4+ T cells sorted from blood. This sample's subset: CD45RA+ positively selected. These receptors all stem from a man younger than 45 in good health.

This chain connects TRBV6-1 to TRBJ2-7, with D perhaps matching TRBD1 (6 bases). Trimming took off 7 bases at V and 0 bases at J, with 13 bases between the two ends. The germline CDR1 and CDR2 sequences are MNHNS and SASEGT. This CDR3 has 14 residues. The CDR3 region is CASTPRQVSYEQYF. Written as DNA, the CDR3 is TGTGCCAGCACTCCAAGACAGGTCTCCTACGAGCAGTACTTC.

The chain carries TRBV4-1 and TRBJ1-1; the D is unclear. The V gene's germline CDR1 is MGHRA and CDR2 YSYEKL. V was cut by 2 bases and J by 1 base, with 11 bases left in between. The CDR3 has 15 residues. CDR3 DNA sequence: TGCGCCAGCAGCCAAAGTAAATGGGAGAACACTGAAGCTTTCTTT. It encodes CASSQSKWENTEAFF.

This chain uses TRBV5-1 with TRBJ2-5; 8 positions match TRBD1. Trimming took 4 bases from V and 5 from J; bases not matched to a gene: 7. From germline, CDR1 is SGHRS and CDR2 YFSETQ. The CDR3 runs 14 residues. CDR3 in amino acids: CASSAQGAFETQYF. The CDR3 bases are TGCGCCAGCAGCGCGCAGGGGGCTTTCGAGACCCAGTACTTC. The full variable domain, in which reference TRBV5-1 and TRBJ2-5 provide the parts outside the CDR3, is KAGVTQTPRYLIKTRGQQVTLSCSPISGHRSVSWYQQTPGQGLQFLFEYFSETQRNKGNFPGRFSGRQFSNSRSEMNVSTLELGDSALYLCASSAQGAFETQYFGPGTRLLVL.

This clone has only one observation. This chain links TRBV13 with TRBJ2-1; the D is unclear. V was clipped by 2 bases and J by 9 bases, with 11 bases between them. The CDR3 contains 13 residues. CDR1 is PRHDT and CDR2 is FYEKMQ in the germline V gene (reference sequence). The DNA of the CDR3 is TGTGCCAGCAGCTTATCCCCGAGAGGTGAGCAGTTCTTC. Translated, it gives CASSLSPRGEQFF. Together with reference TRBV13 and TRBJ2-1, the CDR3 gives the full variable domain: AAGVIQSPRHLIKEKRETATLKCYPIPRHDTVYWYQQGPGQDPQFLISFYEKMQSDKGSIPDRFSAQQFSDYHSELNMSSLELGDSALYFCASSLSPRGEQFFGPGTRLTVL.

The table lists this clone with a count of one. This sequence joins TRBV4-3 and TRBJ2-1, with 12 bases fitting TRBD2. Germline V gene sequence: CDR1 LGHNA, CDR2 YSLEER. This CDR3 comprises 18 residues. With 0 bases clipped from V and 7 bases from J, the junction kept 10 bases outside the gene matches. In nucleotides, the CDR3 is TGCGCCAGCAGCCAAGAGGTAGCCGGGACTAGCGGGCTGAATGAGCAGTTCTTC. This codes for CASSQEVAGTSGLNEQFF.